One sample yielded the 26 T cell receptor beta chains listed below, sequenced in a study of blood T cell repertoires in COVID-19. Here immunoSEQ multiplex PCR was the method, and the copy in TCRdb shows in-frame clones only, minus some. The sample has about 220,000 clones, roughly 84% seen once; the top ten hold 1.9%. Material for sequencing was peripheral blood. The receptor source for this set is a man aged 40-49 years with active or convalescent COVID-19.

The chain carries TRBV11-2 and TRBJ2-7; 7 bases fit TRBD1. Germline V gene lookup returns CDR1 SGHAT and CDR2 FQNNGV. Trimming at V came to 3 bases and at J to 2 bases, leaving 1 base not matched to a gene. The CDR3 length is 13 residues. The CDR3 spells CASSFQGAYEQYF. CDR3 DNA sequence: TGTGCCAGCAGCTTCCAGGGGGCCTACGAGCAGTACTTC.

The V call is TRBV3-1 (or the pseudogene TRBV3-2), the J call TRBJ1-2, with a tentative D call TRBD1 (5 bases). The CDR3 has 13 amino acids. In germline, CDR1 is LGHDT, CDR2 YNNKEL (reference sequence). Between the trimmed V and J ends, which lost 2 bases and 7 bases, there was a span of 11 bases. The CDR3 region has the DNA TGTGCCAGCAGCCAATCGACAGTAAGTGGCTACACCTTC. Residues: CASSQSTVSGYTF.

The chain has TRBV27 and TRBJ1-5; 8 nucleotides line up with TRBD1. The CDR3 totals 16 residues. The germline V gene encodes CDR1 MNHEY and CDR2 SMNVEV (reference sequence). Trimming removed 6 bases from V and 16 bases from J; junction bases left unmatched: 23. CDR3 protein: CASRLTPTGDQEAAHF. Written as DNA, the CDR3 is TGTGCCAGCAGACTCACCCCGACAGGGGACCAGGAGGCAGCCCATTTT.

This chain connects TRBV2 to TRBJ1-5; possible D gene TRBD1, 5 bases. V lost 8 bases to trimming and J lost 7 bases, with 15 bases between them. Germline V lookup: CDR1 SNHLY, CDR2 FYNNEI. This CDR3 spans 13 amino acids. This CDR3 is CASGTSGFQPQHF. The CDR3, as DNA: TGTGCCAGCGGCACCTCAGGGTTCCAGCCCCAGCATTTT.

The rearrangement links TRBV6-1 to TRBJ2-2; 7 nucleotides align to TRBD1. There are 17 residues in the CDR3. CDR1 is MNHNS, CDR2 SASEGT, per germline. Trimming cost V 4 bases and J 5 bases; bases outside gene matches: 13. This chain's CDR3 is CASSGSVRQGKTGELFF. CDR3 sequence (DNA): TGTGCCAGCAGTGGGTCTGTTCGACAGGGAAAAACCGGGGAGCTGTTTTTT.

The table lists this clone with a few counts. The J gene is TRBJ1-1, the V gene TRBV6-6; D is ambiguous. The germline CDR1 and CDR2 sequences are MNHNY and SVGAGI (reference sequence). This CDR3 spans 11 amino acids. V gave up 0 bases and J gave up 11 bases, with 7 bases separating them. CDR3 sequence reads: CASSYSTEAFF. Written as DNA, the CDR3 is TGTGCCAGCAGTTACTCAACAGAGGCTTTCTTT.

This rearrangement joins TRBV28 to TRBJ1-5; 11 nucleotides agree with TRBD1. Per the germline V gene, CDR1 is MDHEN and CDR2 is SYDVKM. J gave up 1 base and V 10 bases, and 9 bases lay outside the gene matches. The CDR3 is 16 residues long. Here the CDR3 DNA reads TGTGCCATCCGGGACAGGGGGTACAGAAGCAATCAGCCCCAGCATTTT. Translating gives CAIRDRGYRSNQPQHF.

CDR3: CASSPLEELAGGVDTQYF. The CDR3 DNA reads TGTGCCAGCAGTCCCCTCGAGGAATTAGCGGGAGGGGTTGATACGCAGTATTTT. This chain connects TRBV28 to TRBJ2-3; TRBD2 matches at 11 bases. J lost 6 bases, V lost 5 bases, and 16 bases had no gene match. Germline CDR1 is MDHEN and CDR2 is SYDVKM. The CDR3 length is 18 residues.

The chain couples TRBV29-1 to TRBJ1-2; D call uncertain. V lost 5 bases and J lost 0, with 13 bases in between. Germline CDR1 SQVTM, CDR2 ANQGSEA. The CDR3 runs to 14 residues. CDR3: CSVSSGIANYGYTF. For the CDR3, the DNA is TGCAGCGTTTCTTCCGGGATAGCTAACTATGGCTACACCTTC.

The J gene is TRBJ2-1, the V gene TRBV6-6; 7 bases are a match to TRBD2. With V trimmed by 1 base and J by 4 bases, 7 bases remained unmatched. The CDR3 has 16 residues. Germline V gene lookup returns CDR1 MNHNY and CDR2 SVGAGI (reference sequence). CDR3 loop: CASSYLPSGGYNEQFF. The CDR3 DNA is TGTGCCAGCAGTTACTTACCCTCCGGGGGGTACAATGAGCAGTTCTTC.

The V and J genes are TRBV28 and TRBJ1-2; D gene ambiguous. CDR1 and CDR2 (germline): MDHEN, SYDVKM. Trimming shortened V by 5 bases and J by 4 bases, and 14 bases separated the two germline ends. The CDR3 covers 14 residues. The CDR3 DNA follows: TGTGCCAGCAGTCCACGAGGGAGGAGCTATGGCTACACCTTC. It codes for CASSPRGRSYGYTF.

The V call is TRBV10-3, the J call TRBJ1-1; 8 bases fit TRBD1. J was trimmed by 2 bases and V by 3 bases; bases with no gene match: 5. The V gene's germline CDR1 is ENHRY and CDR2 SYGVKD. The CDR3 contains 15 residues. Here the CDR3 DNA reads TGTGCCATCAGTGACAGGGGGCGCAGAAACACTGAAGCTTTCTTT. It specifies CAISDRGRRNTEAFF.

The chain combines TRBV6-1 with TRBJ1-5; tentative D call: TRBD1 (5 bases). V lost 0 bases and J lost 4, with 13 bases in between. The CDR3 loop spans 16 amino acids. CDR1 and CDR2 from the germline V gene are MNHNS and SASEGT. CDR3: CASSEALRRGNQPQHF. Here the CDR3 DNA reads TGTGCCAGCAGTGAAGCGCTTCGGAGGGGAAATCAGCCCCAGCATTTT.

V usage is TRBV14 and J usage is TRBJ2-2, with TRBD2 matching 11 bases. V lost 7 bases to trimming and J lost 7 bases; unmatched junction nucleotides: 8. The CDR3 has 15 residues. Germline loops: CDR1 SGHDN, CDR2 FVKESK. For the CDR3, the DNA is TGTGCCAGCACCCTACTAGCGGGAGAGGTCGGGGAGCTGTTTTTT. Translated, it gives CASTLLAGEVGELFF.

V gene TRBV19 combines with J gene TRBJ2-7; tentatively, D is TRBD1 (5 bases). V lost 7 bases to trimming and J lost 2 bases, with 18 bases between them. The CDR3 covers 15 residues. Germline CDR1 reads LNHDA; CDR2 reads SQIVND (reference sequence). DNA of the CDR3: TGTGCCAGTACCTCAGGGATCTGGAGTCCCTACGAGCAGTACTTC. Residues: CASTSGIWSPYEQYF.

This clone was picked up one time. This chain links TRBV4-1 with TRBJ2-7; TRBD2 matches at 16 bases. Germline V CDR1 and CDR2: MGHRA, YSYEKL. With V trimmed by 4 bases and J by 0 bases, 3 bases remained unmatched. This CDR3 comprises 17 residues. The CDR3 bases are TGCGCCAGCAGCCCGGGGACTAGCGGGAGGGCCTCCTACGAGCAGTACTTC. Amino acid sequence: CASSPGTSGRASYEQYF.

The chain couples TRBV5-1 to TRBJ2-1, with 10 nucleotides matching TRBD1. The trim removed 5 bases at V and 3 bases at J, leaving 5 bases unmatched. The CDR3 spans 15 residues. In germline, CDR1 is SGHRS, CDR2 YFSETQ. The CDR3 here is CASRTGQGVYNEQFF. The CDR3 bases are TGCGCCAGCAGGACCGGACAGGGGGTCTACAATGAGCAGTTCTTC.

A note on this clone: The sample holds other DNA sequences that translate to the same CDR3. V gene TRBV28 combines with J gene TRBJ2-1; 7 bases are a match to TRBD1. V lost 3 bases and J lost 2; bases outside the gene matches: 1. CDR3 length: 14 amino acids. Germline V gene lookup returns CDR1 MDHEN and CDR2 SYDVKM. This chain's CDR3 is CASSLTGPYNEQFF. The CDR3 region has the DNA TGTGCCAGCAGTTTGACAGGGCCCTACAATGAGCAGTTCTTC.

V is TRBV9 and J is TRBJ2-7; 7 nucleotides agree with TRBD1. The CDR3 runs 15 residues. The germline CDR1 and CDR2 sequences are SGDLS and YYNGEE. Trimming cost V 4 bases and J 2 bases; bases outside gene matches: 9. CDR3 coding DNA: TGTGCCAGCAGCCCTCACGGCCAGGGGGCCTACGAGCAGTACTTC. It yields the protein CASSPHGQGAYEQYF.

This rearrangement joins TRBV3-1 (or the pseudogene TRBV3-2) to TRBJ1-6; D gene uncertain. V was clipped by 0 bases and J by 3 bases, with 6 bases between them. The CDR3 has 15 amino acids. Germline CDR1 LGHDT, CDR2 YNNKEL (reference sequence). CDR3 DNA: TGTGCCAGCAGCCAAGAGGCAGGCTATAATTCACCCCTCCACTTT. Translated: CASSQEAGYNSPLHF.

The V and J genes are TRBV5-8 and TRBJ1-2, with D possibly matching TRBD1 (6 bases). Trimming stripped 1 base from V and 2 bases from J, with 15 bases between. The CDR3 runs 16 residues. Germline-derived CDR1 and CDR2 are SGHTS and YDEGEE. The DNA for the CDR3 is TGTGCCAGCAGCTTGTTGCAGGCGGGGGCCAACTATGGCTACACCTTC. It yields the protein CASSLLQAGANYGYTF.

This clone was seen a few times. The rearrangement links TRBV9 to TRBJ1-3; D gene unclear. The V end was cut by 0 bases, the J end by 4 bases, with 5 bases between. This CDR3 spans 13 amino acids. Germline loops: CDR1 SGDLS, CDR2 YYNGEE. The CDR3 coding sequence is TGTGCCAGCAGCGTAGCTACCGGAAACACCATATATTTT. The encoded protein is CASSVATGNTIYF.

V usage is TRBV14 and J usage is TRBJ1-1; no firm D call. The germline CDR1 and CDR2 sequences are SGHDN and FVKESK. V was trimmed by 4 bases and J by 3 bases, leaving 9 bases between them. This CDR3 comprises 13 residues. The CDR3 DNA reads as TGTGCCAGCAGCCGTATGTTAGACACTGAAGCTTTCTTT. It encodes CASSRMLDTEAFF.

V gene TRBV16 combines with J gene TRBJ1-2; the match to TRBD1 covers 9 bases. Germline CDR1 reads KGHSY; CDR2 reads FQNENV. The CDR3 is made up of 18 amino acids. The J segment lost 5 bases and the V segment lost 4 bases, leaving 17 bases of the junction unmatched. The CDR3 here is CASSPSRTGAALWYGYTF. Written as DNA, the CDR3 is TGTGCCAGCAGCCCTAGCAGGACAGGGGCGGCTCTATGGTATGGCTACACCTTC.

This clone was seen only once. The chain combines TRBV29-1 with TRBJ2-1; the D gene is possibly TRBD2 (5 bases). The V end lost 1 base, the J end lost 5 bases, and 12 bases lay between the germline ends. This CDR3 region has 14 residues. Germline-derived CDR1 and CDR2 are SQVTM and ANQGSEA. DNA of the CDR3: TGCAGCGTTGAAGGGAGGCTAGCAGACAATGAGCAGTTCTTC. This encodes CSVEGRLADNEQFF.

There are a few counts of this clone. The genes are TRBV18 and TRBJ2-3; 13 positions agree with TRBD2. This CDR3 has 15 residues. The trim removed 5 bases at V and 3 bases at J, leaving 2 bases unmatched. Germline V gene data show CDR1 as KGHSH and CDR2 as LQKENI. CDR3 loop: CASSSTSGRTDTQYF. CDR3 sequence (DNA): TGTGCCAGCTCATCGACTAGCGGGAGGACAGATACGCAGTATTTT.